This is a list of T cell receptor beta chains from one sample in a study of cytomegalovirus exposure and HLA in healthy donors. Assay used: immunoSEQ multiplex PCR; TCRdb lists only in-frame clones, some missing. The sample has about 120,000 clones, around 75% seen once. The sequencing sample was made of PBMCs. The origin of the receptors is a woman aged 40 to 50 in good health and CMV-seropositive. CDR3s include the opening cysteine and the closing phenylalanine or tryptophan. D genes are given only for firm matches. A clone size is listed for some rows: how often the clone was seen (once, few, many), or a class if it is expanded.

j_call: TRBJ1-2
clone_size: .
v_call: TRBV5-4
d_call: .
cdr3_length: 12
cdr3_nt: TGTGCCAGCAGCCGCTACAGGGATGGCTACACCTTC
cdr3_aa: CASSRYRDGYTF

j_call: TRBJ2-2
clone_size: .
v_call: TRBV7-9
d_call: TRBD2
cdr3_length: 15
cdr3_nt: TGTGCCAGCAGCTTGAGGGGCGGGAGAACCGGGGAGCTGTTTTTT
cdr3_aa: CASSLRGGRTGELFF

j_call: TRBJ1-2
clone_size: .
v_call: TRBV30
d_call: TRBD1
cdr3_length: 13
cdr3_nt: TGTGCCTGGAGTGGACAGGGGAAGGGTGGCTACACCTTC
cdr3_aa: CAWSGQGKGGYTF

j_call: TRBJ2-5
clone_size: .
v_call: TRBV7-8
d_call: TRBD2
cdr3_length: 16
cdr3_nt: TGTGCCAGCAGCTTAACCGGGACTAGCGGGAGAGGGACCCAGTACTTC
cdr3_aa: CASSLTGTSGRGTQYF

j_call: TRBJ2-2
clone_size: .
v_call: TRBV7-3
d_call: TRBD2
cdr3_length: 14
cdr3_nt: TGTGCCAGCAAGTCTAGCGGCTACACCGGGGAGCTGTTTTTT
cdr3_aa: CASKSSGYTGELFF

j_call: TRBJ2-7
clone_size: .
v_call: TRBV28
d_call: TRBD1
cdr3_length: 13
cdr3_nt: TGTGCCAGCCTCCGGGACAGGGCCTACGAGCAGTACTTC
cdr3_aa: CASLRDRAYEQYF

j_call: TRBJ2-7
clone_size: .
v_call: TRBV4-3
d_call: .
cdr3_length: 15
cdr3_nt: TGCGCCAGCAGCCAAGACGGGTTTACCCGGGGCGAGCAGTACTTC
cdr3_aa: CASSQDGFTRGEQYF

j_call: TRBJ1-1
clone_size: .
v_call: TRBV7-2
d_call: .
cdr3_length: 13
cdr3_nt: TGTGCCAGCAGCTTACAGGGAGGCACTGAAGCTTTCTTT
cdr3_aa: CASSLQGGTEAFF

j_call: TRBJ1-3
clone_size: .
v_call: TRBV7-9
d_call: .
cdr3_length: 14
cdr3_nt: TGTGCCAGCAGCCCCCTCGCCCAAAGGGCAGGGGAATATTTT
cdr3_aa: CASSPLAQRAGEYF

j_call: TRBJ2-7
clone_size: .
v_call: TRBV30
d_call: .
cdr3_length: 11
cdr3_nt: TGTGCCTGGACAGGGACCTACGAGCAGTACTTC
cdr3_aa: CAWTGTYEQYF

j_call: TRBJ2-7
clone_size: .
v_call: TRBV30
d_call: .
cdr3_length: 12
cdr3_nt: TGTGCCTGGAGTGCGACAGGTTACGAGCAGTACTTC
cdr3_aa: CAWSATGYEQYF

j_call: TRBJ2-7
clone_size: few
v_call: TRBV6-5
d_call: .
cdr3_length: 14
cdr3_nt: TGTGCCAGCAGTCGACAGGACCCGAGGTACGAGCAGTACTTC
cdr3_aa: CASSRQDPRYEQYF

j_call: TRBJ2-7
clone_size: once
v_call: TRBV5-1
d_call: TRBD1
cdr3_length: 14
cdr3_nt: TGCGCCAGCAGCGAGGACAGGGGGTCCTACGAGCAGTACTTC
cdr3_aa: CASSEDRGSYEQYF

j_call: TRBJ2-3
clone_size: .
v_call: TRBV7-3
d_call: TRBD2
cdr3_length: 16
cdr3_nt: TGTGCCAGCAGCCTTAGCGGGGGGGCTATTACAGATACGCAGTATTTT
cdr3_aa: CASSLSGGAITDTQYF

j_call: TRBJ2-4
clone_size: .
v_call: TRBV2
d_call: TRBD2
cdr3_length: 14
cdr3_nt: TGTGCCACGACTAGCGGGAGGGCCAGGAACATTCAGTACTTC
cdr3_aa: CATTSGRARNIQYF

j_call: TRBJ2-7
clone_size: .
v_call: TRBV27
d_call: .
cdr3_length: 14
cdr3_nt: TGTGCCAGCAGTCCTAGTCGGGGTCCCTACGAGCAGTACTTC
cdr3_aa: CASSPSRGPYEQYF

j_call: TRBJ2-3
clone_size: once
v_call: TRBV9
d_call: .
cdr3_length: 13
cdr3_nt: TGTGCCAGCAGCGAACAGAACACAGATACGCAGTATTTT
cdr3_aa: CASSEQNTDTQYF

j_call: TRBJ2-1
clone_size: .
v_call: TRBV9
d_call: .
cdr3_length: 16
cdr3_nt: TGTGCCAGCAGCCCAGGGGATTCCTACCCCTACAATGAGCAGTTCTTC
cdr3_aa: CASSPGDSYPYNEQFF

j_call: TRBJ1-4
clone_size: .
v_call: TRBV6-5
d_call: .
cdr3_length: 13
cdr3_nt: TGTGCCAGCAGTGAATCGTCGGTGGAAAAACTGTTTTTT
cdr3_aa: CASSESSVEKLFF

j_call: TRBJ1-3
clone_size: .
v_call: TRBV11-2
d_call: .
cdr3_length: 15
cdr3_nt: TGTGCCAGCAGCCAACAATCGGGAGGAAGGCACACCATATATTTT
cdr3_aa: CASSQQSGGRHTIYF

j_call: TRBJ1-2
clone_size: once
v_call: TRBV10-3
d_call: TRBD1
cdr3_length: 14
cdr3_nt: TGTGCCATCAGTGACCTCGGACAGGGGTATGGCTACACCTTC
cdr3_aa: CAISDLGQGYGYTF

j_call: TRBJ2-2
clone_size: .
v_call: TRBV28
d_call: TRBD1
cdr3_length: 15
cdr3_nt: TGTGCCAGCGGGGGGACAGGGCAGAGCATCGGGGAGCTGTTTTTT
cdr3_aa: CASGGTGQSIGELFF

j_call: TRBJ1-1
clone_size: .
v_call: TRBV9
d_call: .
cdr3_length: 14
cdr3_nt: TGTGCCAGCAGCCCCCAATTAGGGAGGGTTGAAGCTTTCTTT
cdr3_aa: CASSPQLGRVEAFF

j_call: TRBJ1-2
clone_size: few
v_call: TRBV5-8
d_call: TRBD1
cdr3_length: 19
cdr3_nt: TGTGCCAGCAGCTTCCCCTTCACCGGGACAGGGAAAGAGGCCTATGGCTACACCTTC
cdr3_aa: CASSFPFTGTGKEAYGYTF

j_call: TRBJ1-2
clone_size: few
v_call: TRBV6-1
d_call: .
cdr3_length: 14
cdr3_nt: TGTGCCAGCAGACAGGCAGACGGGCCCTATGGCTACACCTTC
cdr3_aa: CASRQADGPYGYTF

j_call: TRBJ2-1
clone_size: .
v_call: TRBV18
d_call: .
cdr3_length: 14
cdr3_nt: TGTGCCAGCTCCCCTAGAGGTTTCTACAATGAGCAGTTCTTC
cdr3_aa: CASSPRGFYNEQFF

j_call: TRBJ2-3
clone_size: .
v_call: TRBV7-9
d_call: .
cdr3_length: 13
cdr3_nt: TGTGCCAGCAGCTCGGACAACACAGATACGCAGTATTTT
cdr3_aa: CASSSDNTDTQYF

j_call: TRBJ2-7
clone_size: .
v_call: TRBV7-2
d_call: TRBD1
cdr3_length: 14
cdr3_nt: TGTGCCAGCAGCCAGGGACAGGCGACCTACGAGCAGTACTTC
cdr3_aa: CASSQGQATYEQYF

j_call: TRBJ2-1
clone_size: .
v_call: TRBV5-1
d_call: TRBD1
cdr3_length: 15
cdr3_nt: TGCGCCAGCAGCAGTGGACAGGGGGTTAACAATGAGCAGTTCTTC
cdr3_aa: CASSSGQGVNNEQFF

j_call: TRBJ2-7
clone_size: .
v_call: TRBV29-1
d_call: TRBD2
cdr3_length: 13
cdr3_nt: TGCAGCGTTCTTGGGGGGGATTTATACGAGCAGTACTTC
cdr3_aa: CSVLGGDLYEQYF

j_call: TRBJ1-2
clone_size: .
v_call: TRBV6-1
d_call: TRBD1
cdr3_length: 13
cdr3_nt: TGTGCCAGCAGTGAAGTAACAGGGGATGGCTACACCTTC
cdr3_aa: CASSEVTGDGYTF

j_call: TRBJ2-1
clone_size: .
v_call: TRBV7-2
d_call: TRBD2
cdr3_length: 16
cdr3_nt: TGTGCCAGCAGCTTAGGGTTGTCTAGCGGGAGCCATGAGCAGTTCTTC
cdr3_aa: CASSLGLSSGSHEQFF

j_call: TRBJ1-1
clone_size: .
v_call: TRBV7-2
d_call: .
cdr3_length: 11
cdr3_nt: TGTGCCAGCAGCTTACGACATGAAGCTTTCTTT
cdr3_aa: CASSLRHEAFF

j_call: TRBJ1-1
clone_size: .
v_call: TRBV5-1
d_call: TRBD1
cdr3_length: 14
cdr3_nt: TGCGCCAGCAGCGCGGGGGACAGGGTTGGTGAAGCTTTCTTT
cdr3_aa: CASSAGDRVGEAFF

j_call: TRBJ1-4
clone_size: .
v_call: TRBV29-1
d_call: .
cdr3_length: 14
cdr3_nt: TGCAGCGTTGGAGGGGGAGCAACTAATGAAAAACTGTTTTTT
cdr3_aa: CSVGGGATNEKLFF

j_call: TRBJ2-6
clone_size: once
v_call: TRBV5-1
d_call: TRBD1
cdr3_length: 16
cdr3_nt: TGCGCCAGCGAACCCACAGGGGCCTCTGGGGCCAACGTCCTGACTTTC
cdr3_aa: CASEPTGASGANVLTF

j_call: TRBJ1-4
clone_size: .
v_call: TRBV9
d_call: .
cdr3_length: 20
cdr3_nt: TGTGCCAGCAGCCTAAACCCCCAGGGTACCACCCCTGCAACTAATGAAAAACTGTTTTTT
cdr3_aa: CASSLNPQGTTPATNEKLFF

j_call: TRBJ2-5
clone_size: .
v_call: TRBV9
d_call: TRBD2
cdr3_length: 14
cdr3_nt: TGTGCCAGCAGCGTAGAGCGGGGTTGGGAGACCCAGTACTTC
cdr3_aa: CASSVERGWETQYF

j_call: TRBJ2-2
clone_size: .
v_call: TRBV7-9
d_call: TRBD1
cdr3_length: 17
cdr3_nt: TGTGCCAGCCTACCCCCCTTACGGGACAGGAACACCGGGGAGCTGTTTTTT
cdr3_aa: CASLPPLRDRNTGELFF

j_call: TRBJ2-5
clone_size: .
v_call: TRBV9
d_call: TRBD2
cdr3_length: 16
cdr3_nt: TGTGCCAGCAGCGTAGGTCTAGCGGGGGGGTTGGAGACCCAGTACTTC
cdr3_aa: CASSVGLAGGLETQYF

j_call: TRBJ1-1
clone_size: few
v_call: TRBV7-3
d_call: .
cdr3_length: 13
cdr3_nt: TGTGCCAGCAGCTCCGGACAGAGACTTGAAGCTTTCTTT
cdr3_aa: CASSSGQRLEAFF

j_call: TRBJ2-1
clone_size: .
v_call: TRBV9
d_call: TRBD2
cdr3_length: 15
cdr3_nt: TGTGCCAGCAGCTTCCGTCAGCGGGAGAAGGGTGAGCAGTTCTTC
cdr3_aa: CASSFRQREKGEQFF

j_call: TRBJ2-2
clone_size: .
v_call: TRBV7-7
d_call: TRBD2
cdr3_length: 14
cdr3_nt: TGTGCTAGCAGCTTAGCTAGCGGGGGCGGGGAGCTGTTTTTT
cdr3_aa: CASSLASGGGELFF

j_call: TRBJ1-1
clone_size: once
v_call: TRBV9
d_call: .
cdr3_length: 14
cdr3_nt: TGTGCCAGCAGCGTAGGACAGCCCAGCACTGAAGCTTTCTTT
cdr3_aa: CASSVGQPSTEAFF

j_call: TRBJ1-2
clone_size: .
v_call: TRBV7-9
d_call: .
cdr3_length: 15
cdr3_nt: TGTGCCAGCAGCTTAAGACGCGGGCGTATGCGTGGCTACACCTTC
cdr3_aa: CASSLRRGRMRGYTF

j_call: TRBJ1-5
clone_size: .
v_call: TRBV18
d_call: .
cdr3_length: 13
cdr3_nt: TGTGCCAGCTCACCACCAGGGGTTCAGCCCCAGCATTTT
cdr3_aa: CASSPPGVQPQHF

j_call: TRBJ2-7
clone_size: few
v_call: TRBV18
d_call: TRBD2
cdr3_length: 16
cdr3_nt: TGTGCCAGCTCACCCGGACTAGCGGGAGACCCCTACGAGCAGTACTTC
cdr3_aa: CASSPGLAGDPYEQYF

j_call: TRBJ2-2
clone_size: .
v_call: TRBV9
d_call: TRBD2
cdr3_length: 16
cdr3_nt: TGTGCCAGCAGCGTAGAGGTAGCGGGAGCGGCCGGGGAGCTGTTTTTT
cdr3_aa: CASSVEVAGAAGELFF

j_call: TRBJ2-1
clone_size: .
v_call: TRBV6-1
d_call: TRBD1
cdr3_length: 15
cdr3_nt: TGTGCCAGCAGACCCGGGACAGGCGCATACAATGAGCAGTTCTTC
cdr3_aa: CASRPGTGAYNEQFF